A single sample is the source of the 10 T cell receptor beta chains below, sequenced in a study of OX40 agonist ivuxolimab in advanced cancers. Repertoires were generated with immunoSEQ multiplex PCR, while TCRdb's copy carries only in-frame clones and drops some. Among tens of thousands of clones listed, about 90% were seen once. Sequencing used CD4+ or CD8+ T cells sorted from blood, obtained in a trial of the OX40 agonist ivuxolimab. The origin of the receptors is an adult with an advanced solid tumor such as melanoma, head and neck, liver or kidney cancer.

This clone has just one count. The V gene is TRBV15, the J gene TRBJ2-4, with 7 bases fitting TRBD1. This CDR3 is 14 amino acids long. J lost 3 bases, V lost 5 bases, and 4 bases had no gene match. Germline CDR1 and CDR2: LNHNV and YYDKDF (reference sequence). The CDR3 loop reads CATSYRGGKNIQYF. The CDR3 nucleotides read TGTGCCACCAGCTACAGGGGTGGCAAAAACATTCAGTACTTC.

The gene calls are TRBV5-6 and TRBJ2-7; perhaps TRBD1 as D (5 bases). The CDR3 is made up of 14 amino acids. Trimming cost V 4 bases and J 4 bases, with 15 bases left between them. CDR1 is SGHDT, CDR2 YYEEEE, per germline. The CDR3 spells CASSLLTATYEQYF. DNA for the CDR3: TGTGCCAGCAGCCTATTGACAGCCACTTACGAGCAGTACTTC. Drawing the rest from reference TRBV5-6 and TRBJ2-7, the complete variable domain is DAGVTQSPTHLIKTRGQQVTLRCSPKSGHDTVSWYQQALGQGPQFIFQYYEEEERQRGNFPDRFSGHQFPNYSSELNVNALLLGDSALYLCASSLLTATYEQYFGPGTRLTVT.

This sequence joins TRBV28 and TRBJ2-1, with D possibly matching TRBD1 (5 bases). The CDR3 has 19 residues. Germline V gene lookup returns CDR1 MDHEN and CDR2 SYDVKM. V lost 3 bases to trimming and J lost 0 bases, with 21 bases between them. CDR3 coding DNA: TGTGCCAGCAGTTTTCGCGGCAGGGCTAGGGCGAGCTCCTACAATGAGCAGTTCTTC. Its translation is CASSFRGRARASSYNEQFF.

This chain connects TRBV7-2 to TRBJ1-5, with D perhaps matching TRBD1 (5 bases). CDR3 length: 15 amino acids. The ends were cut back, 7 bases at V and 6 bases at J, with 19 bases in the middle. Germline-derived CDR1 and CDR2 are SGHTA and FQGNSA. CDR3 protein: CASTNARTPGQPQHF. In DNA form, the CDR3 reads TGTGCCAGCACCAACGCAAGGACACCAGGTCAGCCCCAGCATTTT.

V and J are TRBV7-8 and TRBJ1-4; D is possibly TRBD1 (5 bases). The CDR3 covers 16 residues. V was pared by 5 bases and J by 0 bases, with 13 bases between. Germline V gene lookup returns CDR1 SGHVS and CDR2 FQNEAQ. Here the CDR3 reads CASSTNRISTNEKLFF. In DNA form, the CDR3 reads TGTGCCAGCAGCACCAACAGGATTTCAACTAATGAAAAACTGTTTTTT.

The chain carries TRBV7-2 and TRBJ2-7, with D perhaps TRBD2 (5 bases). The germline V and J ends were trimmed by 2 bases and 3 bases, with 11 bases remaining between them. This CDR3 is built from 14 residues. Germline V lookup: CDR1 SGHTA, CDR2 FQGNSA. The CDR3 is CASSLTGLRYEQYF. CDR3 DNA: TGTGCCAGCAGCTTAACCGGACTTCGCTACGAGCAGTACTTC.

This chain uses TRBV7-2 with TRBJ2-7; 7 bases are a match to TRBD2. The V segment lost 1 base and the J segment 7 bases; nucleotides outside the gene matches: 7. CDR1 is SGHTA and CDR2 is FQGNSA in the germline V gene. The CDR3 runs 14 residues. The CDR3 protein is CASSLGTREGEQYF. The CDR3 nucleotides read TGTGCCAGCAGCTTAGGGACTAGGGAGGGTGAGCAGTACTTC.

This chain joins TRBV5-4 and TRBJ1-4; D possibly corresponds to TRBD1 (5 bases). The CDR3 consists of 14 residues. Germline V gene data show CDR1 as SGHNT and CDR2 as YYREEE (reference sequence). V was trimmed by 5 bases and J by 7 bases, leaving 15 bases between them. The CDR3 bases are TGTGCCAGCAGTTCGCAGGGCGGGCGTGAAAAACTGTTTTTT. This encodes CASSSQGGREKLFF.

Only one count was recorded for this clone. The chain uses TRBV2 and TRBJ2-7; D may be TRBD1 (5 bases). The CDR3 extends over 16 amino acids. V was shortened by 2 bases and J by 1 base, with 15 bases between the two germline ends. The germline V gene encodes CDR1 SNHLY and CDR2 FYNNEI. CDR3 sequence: CASSETQGQGSYEQYF. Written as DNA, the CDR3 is TGTGCCAGCAGTGAAACCCAGGGTCAGGGTTCCTACGAGCAGTACTTC.

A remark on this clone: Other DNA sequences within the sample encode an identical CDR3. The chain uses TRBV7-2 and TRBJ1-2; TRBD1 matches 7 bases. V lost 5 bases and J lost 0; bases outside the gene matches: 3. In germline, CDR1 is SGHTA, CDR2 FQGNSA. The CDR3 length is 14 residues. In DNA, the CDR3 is TGTGCCAGCAGCCGAGGGACAGCTAACTATGGCTACACCTTC. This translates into CASSRGTANYGYTF.